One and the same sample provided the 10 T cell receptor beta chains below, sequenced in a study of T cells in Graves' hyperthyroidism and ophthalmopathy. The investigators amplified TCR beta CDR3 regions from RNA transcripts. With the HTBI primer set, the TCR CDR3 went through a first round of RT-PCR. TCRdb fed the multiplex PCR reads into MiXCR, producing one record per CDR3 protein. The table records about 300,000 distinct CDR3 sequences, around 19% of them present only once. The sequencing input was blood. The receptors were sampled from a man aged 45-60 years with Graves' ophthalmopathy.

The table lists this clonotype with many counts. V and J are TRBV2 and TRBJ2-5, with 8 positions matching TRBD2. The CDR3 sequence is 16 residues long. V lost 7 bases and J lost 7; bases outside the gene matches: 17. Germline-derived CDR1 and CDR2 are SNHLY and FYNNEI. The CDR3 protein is CASNWASGSPVGTQYF. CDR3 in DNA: TGTGCCAGCAATTGGGCTAGCGGGTCTCCAGTTGGGACCCAGTACTTC.

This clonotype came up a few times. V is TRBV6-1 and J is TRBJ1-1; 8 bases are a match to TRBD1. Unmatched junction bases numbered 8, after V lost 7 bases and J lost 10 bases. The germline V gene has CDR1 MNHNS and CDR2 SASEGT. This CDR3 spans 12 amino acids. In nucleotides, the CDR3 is TGTGCCAGCATCCTCGGACAGGGCCCAGCTTTCTTT. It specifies CASILGQGPAFF.

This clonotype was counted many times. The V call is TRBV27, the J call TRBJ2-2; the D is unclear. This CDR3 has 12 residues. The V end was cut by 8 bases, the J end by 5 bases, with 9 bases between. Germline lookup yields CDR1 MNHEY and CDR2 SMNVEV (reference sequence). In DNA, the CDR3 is TGTGCCAGCGGAGTGAGAACCGGGGAGCTGTTTTTT. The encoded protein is CASGVRTGELFF.

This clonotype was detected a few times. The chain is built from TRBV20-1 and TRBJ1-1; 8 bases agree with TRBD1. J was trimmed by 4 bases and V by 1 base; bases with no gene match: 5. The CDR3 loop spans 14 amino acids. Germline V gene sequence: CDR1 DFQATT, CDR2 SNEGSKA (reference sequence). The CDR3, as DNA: TGCAGTGCTAGAGGGACAGGGCGAAGCACTGAAGCTTTCTTT. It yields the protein CSARGTGRSTEAFF.

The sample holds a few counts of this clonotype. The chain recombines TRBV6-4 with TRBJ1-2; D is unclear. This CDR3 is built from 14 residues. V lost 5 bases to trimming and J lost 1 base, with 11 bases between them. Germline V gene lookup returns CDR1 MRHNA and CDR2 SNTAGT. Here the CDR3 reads CASSLGEVNYGYTF. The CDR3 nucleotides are TGTGCCAGCAGTTTGGGAGAAGTTAACTATGGCTACACCTTC.

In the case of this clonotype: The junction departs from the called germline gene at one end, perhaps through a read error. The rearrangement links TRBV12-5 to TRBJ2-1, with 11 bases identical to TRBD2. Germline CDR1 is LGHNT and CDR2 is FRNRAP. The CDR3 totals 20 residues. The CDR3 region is CASGPGGSGRAADSYNERFF. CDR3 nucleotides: TGTGCTAGTGGTCCCGGTGGTAGCGGGAGGGCGGCAGATTCCTACAATGAGCGGTTCTTC.

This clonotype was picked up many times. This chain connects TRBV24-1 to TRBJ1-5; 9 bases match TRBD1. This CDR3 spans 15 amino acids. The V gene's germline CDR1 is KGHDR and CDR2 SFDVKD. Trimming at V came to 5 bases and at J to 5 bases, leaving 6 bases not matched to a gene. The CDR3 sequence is CATSGGTGRDQPQHF. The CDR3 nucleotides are TGTGCCACCAGTGGGGGGACAGGGCGGGATCAGCCCCAGCATTTT.

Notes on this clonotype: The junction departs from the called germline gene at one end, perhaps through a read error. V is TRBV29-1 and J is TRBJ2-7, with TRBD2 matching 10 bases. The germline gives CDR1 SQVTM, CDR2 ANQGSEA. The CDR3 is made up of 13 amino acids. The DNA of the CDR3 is TGCAGTTGCGCACTAGCGGGGAACTACGGGCAGTACTTC. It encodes CSCALAGNYGQYF.

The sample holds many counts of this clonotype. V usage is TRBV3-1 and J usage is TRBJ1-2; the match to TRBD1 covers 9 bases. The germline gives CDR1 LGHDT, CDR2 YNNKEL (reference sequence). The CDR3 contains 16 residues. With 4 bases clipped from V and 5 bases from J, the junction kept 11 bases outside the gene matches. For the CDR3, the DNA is TGTGCCAGCAGCCCTCGACAGGGGGGATCCCAATATGGCTACACCTTC. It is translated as CASSPRQGGSQYGYTF.

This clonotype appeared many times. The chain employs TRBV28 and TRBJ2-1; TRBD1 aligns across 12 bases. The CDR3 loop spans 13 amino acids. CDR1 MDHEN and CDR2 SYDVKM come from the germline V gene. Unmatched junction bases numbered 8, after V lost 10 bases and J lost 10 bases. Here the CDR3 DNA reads TGTGCCATTAGGGACAGGGGGCGTGGGGAGCAGTTCTTC. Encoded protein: CAIRDRGRGEQFF.